This T cell receptor beta chain is from a study of regulatory T cells in long-lasting Graves disease. Study in general: Disease was considered persistent Graves' disease after over 5 years of antithyroid drugs (with positive TSH receptor antibodies).

Documented time point: persistent/refractory GD, antithyroid drugs over 5 years with positive TRAb. From PBMCs, RNA was extracted and then used to make the TCR library. Criteria from the American Thyroid Association guidelines were applied to diagnose Graves' disease. TCR beta libraries were built with iRepertoire HTBI primers and Arm-PCR of CDR3 regions. Via MiXCR, TCRdb re-called the multiplex PCR reads, giving one row per CDR3 protein. The sample has some 330,000 distinct CDR3 sequences, roughly 25% seen once. The germline gives CDR1 MDHEN, CDR2 SYDVKM. The CDR3 loop spans 14 amino acids. Trimming took off 7 bases at V and 8 bases at J, with 19 bases between the two ends.

The sequence came from a woman between 40 and 55 years old with Graves disease. The chain is built from TRBV28 and TRBJ2-3, with D tentatively TRBD2 (5 bases). The source was peripheral blood mononuclear cells (PBMCs), collected when the disease was refractory, from a patient treated with antithyroid drugs. The CDR3 sequence is CASTIGPWGATQYF. CDR3 DNA: TGTGCCAGCACCATCGGACCCTGGGGAGCTACGCAGTATTTT. Variable domain in full (rest from reference TRBV28 and TRBJ2-3): DVKVTQSSRYLVKRTGEKVFLECVQDMDHENMFWYRQDPGLGLRLIYFSYDVKMKEKGDIPEGYSVSREKKERFSLILESASTNQTSMYLCASTIGPWGATQYFGPGTRLTVL.